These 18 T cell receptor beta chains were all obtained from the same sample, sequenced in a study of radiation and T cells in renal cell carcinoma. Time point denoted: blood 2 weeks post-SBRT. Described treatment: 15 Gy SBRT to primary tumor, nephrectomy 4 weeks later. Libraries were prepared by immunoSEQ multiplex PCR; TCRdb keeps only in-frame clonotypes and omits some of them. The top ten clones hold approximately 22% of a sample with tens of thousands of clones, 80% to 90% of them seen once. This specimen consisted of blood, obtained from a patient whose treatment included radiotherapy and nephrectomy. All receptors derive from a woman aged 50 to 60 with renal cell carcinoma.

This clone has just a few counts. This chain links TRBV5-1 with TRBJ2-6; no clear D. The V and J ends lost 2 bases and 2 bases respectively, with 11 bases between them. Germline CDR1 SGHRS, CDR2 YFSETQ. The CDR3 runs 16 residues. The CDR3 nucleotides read TGCGCCAGCAGCTTTGGGTCTACTACTGGGGCCAACGTCCTGACTTTC. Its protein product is CASSFGSTTGANVLTF.

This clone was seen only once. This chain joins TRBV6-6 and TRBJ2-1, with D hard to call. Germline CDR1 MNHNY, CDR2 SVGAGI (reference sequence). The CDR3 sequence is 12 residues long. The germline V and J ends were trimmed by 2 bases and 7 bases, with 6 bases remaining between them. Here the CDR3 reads CASSYGTNEQFF. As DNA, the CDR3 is TGTGCCAGCAGTTACGGCACGAATGAGCAGTTCTTC.

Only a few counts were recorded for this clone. CDR3: CPGSTYSEQSRANVLTF. The CDR3 DNA is TGTCCTGGGAGTACCTACAGCGAACAAAGTCGGGCCAACGTCCTGACTTTC. V usage is TRBV22-1 and J usage is TRBJ2-6. TRBV22-1 constitutes a pseudogene. The CDR3 spans 17 residues.

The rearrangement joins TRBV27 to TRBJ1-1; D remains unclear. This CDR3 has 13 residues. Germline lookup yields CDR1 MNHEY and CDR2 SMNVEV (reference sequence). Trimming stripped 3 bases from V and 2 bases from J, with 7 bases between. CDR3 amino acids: CASSLADNTEAFF. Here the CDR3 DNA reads TGTGCCAGCAGTTTGGCAGACAACACTGAAGCTTTCTTT.

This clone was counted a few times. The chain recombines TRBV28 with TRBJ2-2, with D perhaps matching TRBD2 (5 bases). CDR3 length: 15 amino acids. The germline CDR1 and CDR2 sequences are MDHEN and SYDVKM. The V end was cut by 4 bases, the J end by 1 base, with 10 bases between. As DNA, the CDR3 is TGTGCCAGCAGTTCCGCCGCGGGGAACACCGGGGAGCTGTTTTTT. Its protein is CASSSAAGNTGELFF.

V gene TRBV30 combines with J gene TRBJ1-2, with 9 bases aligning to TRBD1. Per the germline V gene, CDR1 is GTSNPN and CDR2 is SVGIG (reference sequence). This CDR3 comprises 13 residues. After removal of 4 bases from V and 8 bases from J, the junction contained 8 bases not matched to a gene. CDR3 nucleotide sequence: TGTGCCTGGAACATGGACAGGGGAGGGGGCTACACCTTC. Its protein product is CAWNMDRGGGYTF.

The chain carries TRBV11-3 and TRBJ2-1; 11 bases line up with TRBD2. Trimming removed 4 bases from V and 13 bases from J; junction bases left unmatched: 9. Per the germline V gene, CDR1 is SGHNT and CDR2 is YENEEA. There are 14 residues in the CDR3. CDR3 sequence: CASSSPLAGGSQFF. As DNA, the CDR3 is TGTGCCAGCAGCTCGCCTCTAGCGGGAGGCTCTCAGTTCTTC.

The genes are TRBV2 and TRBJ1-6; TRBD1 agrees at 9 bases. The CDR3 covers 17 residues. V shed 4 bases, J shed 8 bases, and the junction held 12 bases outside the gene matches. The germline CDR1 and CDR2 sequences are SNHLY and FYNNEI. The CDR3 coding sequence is TGTGCCAGCAGTGTAACAGGGGGCCACCGACCAGATTCACCCCTCCACTTT. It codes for CASSVTGGHRPDSPLHF.

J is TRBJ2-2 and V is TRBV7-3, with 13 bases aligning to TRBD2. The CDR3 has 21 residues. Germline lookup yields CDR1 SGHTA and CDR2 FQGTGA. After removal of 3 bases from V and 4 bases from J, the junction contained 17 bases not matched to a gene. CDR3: CASSFPTRTSGRKVGTGELFF. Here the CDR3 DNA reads TGTGCCAGCAGCTTCCCCACTAGGACTAGCGGGAGAAAGGTAGGCACCGGGGAGCTGTTTTTT.

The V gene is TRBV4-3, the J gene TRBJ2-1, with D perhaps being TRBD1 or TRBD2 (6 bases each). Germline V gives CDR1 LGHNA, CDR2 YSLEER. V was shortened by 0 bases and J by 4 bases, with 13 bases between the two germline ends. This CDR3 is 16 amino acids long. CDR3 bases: TGCGCCAGCAGCCAAGATTGGGGGGCGGGGTACAATGAGCAGTTCTTC. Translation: CASSQDWGAGYNEQFF.

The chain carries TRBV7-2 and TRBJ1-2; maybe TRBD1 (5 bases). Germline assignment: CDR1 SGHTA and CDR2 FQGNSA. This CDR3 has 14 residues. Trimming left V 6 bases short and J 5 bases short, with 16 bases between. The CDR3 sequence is CASRATEFGYGYTF. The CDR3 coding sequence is TGTGCCAGCAGAGCGACAGAGTTCGGGTATGGCTACACCTTC.

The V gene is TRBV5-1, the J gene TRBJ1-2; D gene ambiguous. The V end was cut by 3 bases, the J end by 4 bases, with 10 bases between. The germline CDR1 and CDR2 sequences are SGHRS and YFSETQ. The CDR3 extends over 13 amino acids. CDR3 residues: CASSSRPGYGYTF. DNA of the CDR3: TGCGCCAGCAGCTCGAGACCAGGCTATGGCTACACCTTC.

The CDR3 DNA sequence: TGTGCCAGCCGCACAGGGGCGAATGAAAAACTGTTTTTT. This codes for CASRTGANEKLFF. This chain joins TRBV25-1 and TRBJ1-4; 7 positions agree with TRBD1. Germline V gene sequence: CDR1 MGHDK, CDR2 SYGVNS. The CDR3 is 13 residues long. J was trimmed by 5 bases and V by 8 bases; bases with no gene match: 5.

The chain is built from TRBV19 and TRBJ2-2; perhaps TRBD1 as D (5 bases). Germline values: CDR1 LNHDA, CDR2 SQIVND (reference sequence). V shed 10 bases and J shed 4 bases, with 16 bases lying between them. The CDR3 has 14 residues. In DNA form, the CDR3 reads TGTGCCATAGGGGCGGCGAGTATCACCGGGGAGCTGTTTTTT. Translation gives CAIGAASITGELFF.

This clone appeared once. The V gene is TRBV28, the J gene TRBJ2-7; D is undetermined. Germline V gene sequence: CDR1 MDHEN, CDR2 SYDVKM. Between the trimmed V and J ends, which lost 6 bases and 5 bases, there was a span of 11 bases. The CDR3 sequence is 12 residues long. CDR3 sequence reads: CASRRDTHEQYF. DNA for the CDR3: TGTGCCAGCAGGAGAGACACGCACGAGCAGTACTTC.

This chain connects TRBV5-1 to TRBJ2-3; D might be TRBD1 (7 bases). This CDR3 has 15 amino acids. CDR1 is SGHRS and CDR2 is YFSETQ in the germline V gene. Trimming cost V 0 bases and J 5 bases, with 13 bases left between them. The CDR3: CASSLAGQGGDTQYF. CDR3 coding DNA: TGCGCCAGCAGCTTGGCCGGGCAGGGGGGAGATACGCAGTATTTT. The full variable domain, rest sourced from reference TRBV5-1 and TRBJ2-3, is KAGVTQTPRYLIKTRGQQVTLSCSPISGHRSVSWYQQTPGQGLQFLFEYFSETQRNKGNFPGRFSGRQFSNSRSEMNVSTLELGDSALYLCASSLAGQGGDTQYFGPGTRLTVL.

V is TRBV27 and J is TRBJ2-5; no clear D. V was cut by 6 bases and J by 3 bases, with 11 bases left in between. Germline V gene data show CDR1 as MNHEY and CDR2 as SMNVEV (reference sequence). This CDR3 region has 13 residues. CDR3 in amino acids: CASRQSMEETQYF. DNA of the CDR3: TGTGCCAGCAGGCAGTCGATGGAAGAGACCCAGTACTTC.

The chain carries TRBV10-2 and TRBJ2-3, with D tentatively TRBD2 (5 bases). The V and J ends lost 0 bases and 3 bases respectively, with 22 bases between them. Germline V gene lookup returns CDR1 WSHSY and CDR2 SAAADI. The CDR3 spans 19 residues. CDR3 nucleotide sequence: TGCGCCAGCAGTGAGTCGGTTCCATTCATCGGGATATTAACAGATACGCAGTATTTT. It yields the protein CASSESVPFIGILTDTQYF.